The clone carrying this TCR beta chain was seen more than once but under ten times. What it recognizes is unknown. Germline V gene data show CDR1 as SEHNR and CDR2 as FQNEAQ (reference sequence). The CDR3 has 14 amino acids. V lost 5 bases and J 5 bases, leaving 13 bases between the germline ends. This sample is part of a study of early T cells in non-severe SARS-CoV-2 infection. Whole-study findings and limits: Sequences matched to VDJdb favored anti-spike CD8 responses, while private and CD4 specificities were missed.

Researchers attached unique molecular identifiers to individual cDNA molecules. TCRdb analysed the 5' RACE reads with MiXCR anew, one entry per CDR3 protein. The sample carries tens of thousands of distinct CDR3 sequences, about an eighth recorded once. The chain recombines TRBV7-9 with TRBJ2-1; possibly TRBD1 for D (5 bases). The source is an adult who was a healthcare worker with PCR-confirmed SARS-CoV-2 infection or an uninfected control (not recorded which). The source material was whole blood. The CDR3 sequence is CASSPGSGHNEQFF. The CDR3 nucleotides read TGTGCCAGCAGCCCAGGGTCCGGCCACAATGAGCAGTTCTTC.